This T cell receptor beta chain was observed in a study of control samples from healthy donors and cancer patients. The method was immunoSEQ multiplex PCR; TCRdb's version includes in-frame clones alone and lacks a portion of them. The sample yields tens of thousands of clones, under 95% seen once. V lost 10 bases, J lost 6 bases, and 18 bases lay in between. Germline assignment: CDR1 ENHRY and CDR2 SYGVKD. The CDR3 runs 14 residues. This chain joins TRBV10-3 and TRBJ1-4; the D is unclear. The TCR comes from a woman aged 40 to 55 with lung cancer. The specimen sequenced was PBMCs. The CDR3 DNA reads as TGTGCCACGAAGCTTTCCGAAGCCTATGAAAAACTGTTTTTT. This gives the protein CATKLSEAYEKLFF.